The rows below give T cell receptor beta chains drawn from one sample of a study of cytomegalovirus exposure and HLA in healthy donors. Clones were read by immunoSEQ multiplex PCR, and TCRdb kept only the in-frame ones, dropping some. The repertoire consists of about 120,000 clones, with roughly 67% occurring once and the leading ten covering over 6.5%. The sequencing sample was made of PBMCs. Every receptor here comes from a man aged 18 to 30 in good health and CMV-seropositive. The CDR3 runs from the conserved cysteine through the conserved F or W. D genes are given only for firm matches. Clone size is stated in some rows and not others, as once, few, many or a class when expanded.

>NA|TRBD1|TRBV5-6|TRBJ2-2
TGTGCCAGCAGCTTGCAGGGACAGCCGAACACCGGGGAGCTGTTTTTT
CASSLQGQPNTGELFF
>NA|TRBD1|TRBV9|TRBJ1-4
TGTGCCAGCAGCGTGGGACAGGGGTACGAAAAACTGTTTTTT
CASSVGQGYEKLFF
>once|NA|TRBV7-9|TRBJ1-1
TGTTCCAGTACCGGGGGGAACACTGAAGCTTTCTTT
CSSTGGNTEAFF
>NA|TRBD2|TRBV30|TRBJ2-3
TGTGCCTGGAGTATATCGGCGGGGGGGTTGGGTACGCAGTATTTT
CAWSISAGGLGTQYF
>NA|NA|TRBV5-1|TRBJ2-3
TGCGCCAGCAGGGTCGGGGTGAAAGATACGCAGTATTTT
CASRVGVKDTQYF
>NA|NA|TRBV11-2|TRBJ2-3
TGTGCCAGCAGCCCAGAGGCAGATACGCAGTATTTT
CASSPEADTQYF
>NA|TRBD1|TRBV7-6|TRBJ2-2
TGTGCCAGCAGCTTGGGGACAGGGAACACCGGGGAGCTGTTTTTT
CASSLGTGNTGELFF
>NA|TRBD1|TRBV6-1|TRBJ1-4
TGTGCCAGCAGTGGGGACAGGTTCGCAACTAATGAAAAACTGTTTTTT
CASSGDRFATNEKLFF
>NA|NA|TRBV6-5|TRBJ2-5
TGTGCCAGCAGTTACTCGACCTGGGAGGAGACCCAGTACTTC
CASSYSTWEETQYF
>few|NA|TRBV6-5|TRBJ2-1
TGTGCCAGCAGCCTCTCGGGAACCGAGCAGTTCTTC
CASSLSGTEQFF
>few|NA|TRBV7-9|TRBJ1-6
TGTGCCAGCAGCTTAGGACAGACAAATTCACCCCTCCACTTT
CASSLGQTNSPLHF
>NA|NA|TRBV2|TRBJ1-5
TGTGCCAGCAGTGGGACACCCAATCAGCCCCAGCATTTT
CASSGTPNQPQHF
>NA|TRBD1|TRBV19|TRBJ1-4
TGTGCCAGTAGTGTCCCAGGGGGATATAATGAAAAACTGTTTTTT
CASSVPGGYNEKLFF
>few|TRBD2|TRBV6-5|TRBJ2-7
TGTGCCAGCAGTTCGACTAGCGGGGGCATCCACGAGCAGTACTTC
CASSSTSGGIHEQYF
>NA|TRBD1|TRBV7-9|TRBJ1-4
TGTGCCAGCAGCTCGACAGGGGTTGTTGAAAAACTGTTTTTT
CASSSTGVVEKLFF
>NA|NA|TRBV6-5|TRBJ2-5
TGTGCCAGCAGCCCCACCCCCGGACTATGGGAGACCCAGTACTTC
CASSPTPGLWETQYF
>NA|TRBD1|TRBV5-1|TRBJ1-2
TGCGCCAGCAGCTTGCTAGGGGGCGAGATGTCTCGCGGCTACACCTTC
CASSLLGGEMSRGYTF
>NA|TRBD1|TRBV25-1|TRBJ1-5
TGTGCCAGCAGAGGGACAGGGAATCAGCCCCAGCATTTT
CASRGTGNQPQHF
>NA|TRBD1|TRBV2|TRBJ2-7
TGTGCCAGCAGTGGGGACAGTCGTTTGCAGTACTTC
CASSGDSRLQYF
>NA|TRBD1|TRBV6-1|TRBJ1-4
TGTGCCAGCAGCGGCACCGGGACAGCGAATGAAAAACTGTTTTTT
CASSGTGTANEKLFF
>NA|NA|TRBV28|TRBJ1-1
TGTGCCAGCAGTTTTAGGGGGATGAACACTGAAGCTTTCTTT
CASSFRGMNTEAFF
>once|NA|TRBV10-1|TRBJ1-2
TGCGCCAGCAGTGAGGGCAGGTATTATGGCTACACCTTC
CASSEGRYYGYTF
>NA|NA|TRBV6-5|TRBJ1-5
TGTGCCAGCAGTTCCCGGCGGGGGTACAATCAGCCCCAGCATTTT
CASSSRRGYNQPQHF
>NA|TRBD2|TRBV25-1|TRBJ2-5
TGTGCCAGCAGTCCAGGGGTAGCGGGGGCCAAAGAGACCCAGTACTTC
CASSPGVAGAKETQYF
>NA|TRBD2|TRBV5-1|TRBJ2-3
TGCGCCAGCAGCTACGCCCCGGGGCTAGCGGGGGTGCCAGATACGCAGTATTTT
CASSYAPGLAGVPDTQYF
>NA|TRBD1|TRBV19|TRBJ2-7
TGTGCCAGTAGTATTCTCGGGACAGGTGCATACGAGCAGTACTTC
CASSILGTGAYEQYF
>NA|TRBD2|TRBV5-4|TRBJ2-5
TGTGCCAGCCGAGGAGGAGCGGGGGAAGAGACCCAGTACTTC
CASRGGAGEETQYF
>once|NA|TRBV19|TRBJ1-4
TGTGCCAGTAGTACCCCGCGCCGAAGATGGAATGAAAAACTGTTTTTT
CASSTPRRRWNEKLFF
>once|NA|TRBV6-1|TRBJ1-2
TGTGCCGGCAGGGCGGACAGCCTTACCATCTATGGCTACACCTTC
CAGRADSLTIYGYTF
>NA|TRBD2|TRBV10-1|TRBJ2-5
TGCGCCAGCAGTGAGGGGTCTAGCGGGGGCCAAGAGACCCAGTACTTC
CASSEGSSGGQETQYF
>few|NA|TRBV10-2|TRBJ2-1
TGCGCCAGCAGTGAGTTCGCCCTGAGCAATGAGCAGTTCTTC
CASSEFALSNEQFF
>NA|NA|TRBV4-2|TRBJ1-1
TGTGCCAGCAACGTAGCAATGAACACTGAAGCTTTCTTT
CASNVAMNTEAFF
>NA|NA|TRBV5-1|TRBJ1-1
TGCGCCAGCAGCTCGGATGCTGCAGGGTTGGCGAACACTGAAGCTTTCTTT
CASSSDAAGLANTEAFF
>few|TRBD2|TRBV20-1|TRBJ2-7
TGCAGTGAAGGGACTAGCCTCGAGCAGTACTTC
CSEGTSLEQYF
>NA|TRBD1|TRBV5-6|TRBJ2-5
TGTGCCAGCAGCCCGGGGACAGGGCGAGAGACCCAGTACTTC
CASSPGTGRETQYF
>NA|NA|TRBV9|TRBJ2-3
TGTGCCAGCAGCCCTAGGCGGGGATGGACAGATACGCAGTATTTT
CASSPRRGWTDTQYF
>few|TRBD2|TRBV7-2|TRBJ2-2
TGTGCCAGCAGCTACGGGACTAGCCGCACCGGGGAGCTGTTTTTT
CASSYGTSRTGELFF
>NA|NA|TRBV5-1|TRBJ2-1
TGCGCCAGCAGCTTGGTTCAGAACTCCTACAATGAGCAGTTCTTC
CASSLVQNSYNEQFF
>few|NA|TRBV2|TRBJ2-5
TGTGCCACCGCGGACAGCGAGCTGGAGACCCAGTACTTC
CATADSELETQYF
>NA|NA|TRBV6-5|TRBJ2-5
TGTGCCAGCACCGTCGCAGGGCTAGAGACCCAGTACTTC
CASTVAGLETQYF
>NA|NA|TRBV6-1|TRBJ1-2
TGTGCCAGCAGTGAATTATTCGGAGGCTATGGCTACACCTTC
CASSELFGGYGYTF
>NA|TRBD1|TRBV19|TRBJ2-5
TGTGCCAGTAGTATCACAGGGGGTGGGGAGACCCAGTACTTC
CASSITGGGETQYF
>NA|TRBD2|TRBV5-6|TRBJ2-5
TGTGCCAGCAGCTTCTATGCGGGGGGCTGGCAAGAGACCCAGTACTTC
CASSFYAGGWQETQYF
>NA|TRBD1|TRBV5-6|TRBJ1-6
TGTGCCAGCAGCTTGGCAACCACGGGACAGTATAATTCACCCCTCCACTTT
CASSLATTGQYNSPLHF
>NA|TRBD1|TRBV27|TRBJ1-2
TGTGCCAGCAGCCCCGGGACAGGTAGGGGCTACACCTTC
CASSPGTGRGYTF
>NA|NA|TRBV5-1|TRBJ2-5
TGCGCCAGCAGCTTGAGGGGATGGCAGAATCAAGAGACCCAGTACTTC
CASSLRGWQNQETQYF
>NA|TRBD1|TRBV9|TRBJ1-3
TGTGCCAGCAGCGAGGGACAGCTCTCTGGAAACACCATATATTTT
CASSEGQLSGNTIYF
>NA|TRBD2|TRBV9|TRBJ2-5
TGTGCCAGCAGCCTGGGGACTAGCGGCGGCGAGACCCAGTACTTC
CASSLGTSGGETQYF
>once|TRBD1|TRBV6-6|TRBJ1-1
TGTGCCAGCAGTTACCACAGGGGCACTGAAGCTTTCTTT
CASSYHRGTEAFF
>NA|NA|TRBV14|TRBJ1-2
TGTGCCAGCAGAGAGAGCGGGACACCAAACTATGGCTACACCTTC
CASRESGTPNYGYTF
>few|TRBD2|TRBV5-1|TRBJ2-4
TGCGCCAGCAGCCCGACGTCACTAGCGGGGGAACCCAAAAAAAACATTCAGTACTTC
CASSPTSLAGEPKKNIQYF
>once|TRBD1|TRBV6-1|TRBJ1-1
TGTGCCAGCAGTGGGACAGGGGGTCGCGCTTTCTTT
CASSGTGGRAFF